The present TCR beta chain was sequenced within a study of cytomegalovirus exposure and HLA in healthy donors. General observations from the study: The study labeled approximately 150 TCR beta chains cytomegalovirus-associated.

Germline CDR1 GTSNPN, CDR2 SVGIG (reference sequence). The CDR3 totals 12 residues. With V trimmed by 5 bases and J by 2 bases, 1 base remained unmatched. This table comes from immunoSEQ multiplex PCR, and its TCRdb copy is limited to in-frame clones, with some not included. The data hold 100,000 to 150,000 clones, with roughly 90% observed a single time. This clone was recorded a few times. Its antigen is not identified. The chain uses TRBV30 and TRBJ1-2; TRBD1 aligns across 8 bases. The origin of this receptor is a man under 40 in good health and CMV-seronegative. Sequencing used PBMCs. The CDR3 region is CAWGDRNYGYTF. The CDR3 region has the DNA TGTGCCTGGGGGGACAGGAACTATGGCTACACCTTC.